This TCR beta chain emerged from a study of CD8+CD57+ T cells in acquired aplastic anemia. As for the study in general: DNA recovered from sorted CD4+ and CD8+ cells had a mean of about 3.5 ug. The study's findings and limits: For CD8+ Simpson's diversity, patients and controls showed no significant difference.

This clonotype was detected ten times or more. Its target is not known. An expansion of CD8+CD57+ cells by flow cytometry had been shown in patients chosen for sequencing. Therapy had not been given to patients before blood sampling. TCR beta VDJ combinations and CDR3 sequences were profiled from genomic DNA. TCRdb processed the reads anew with MiXCR; each CDR3 protein has one entry. This sample carries approximately 470,000 distinct CDR3 sequences, about a third of them seen once, and the ten largest clones take roughly 0.8%. The CDR3 consists of 15 residues. Germline values: CDR1 KGHDR, CDR2 SFDVKD. The V end was cut by 6 bases, the J end by 0 bases, with 10 bases between.

This TCR was sampled from a human donor with aplastic anemia. The sequenced sample was sorted CD4+, CD8+, or CD8+CD57+ T cells (not recorded which) from PBMCs. This chain links TRBV24-1 with TRBJ1-4; weak D call: TRBD1 (5 bases). The CDR3 sequence: CATSIFRATNEKLFF. The CDR3 bases are TGTGCCACCAGTATTTTCAGGGCAACTAATGAAAAACTGTTTTTT.